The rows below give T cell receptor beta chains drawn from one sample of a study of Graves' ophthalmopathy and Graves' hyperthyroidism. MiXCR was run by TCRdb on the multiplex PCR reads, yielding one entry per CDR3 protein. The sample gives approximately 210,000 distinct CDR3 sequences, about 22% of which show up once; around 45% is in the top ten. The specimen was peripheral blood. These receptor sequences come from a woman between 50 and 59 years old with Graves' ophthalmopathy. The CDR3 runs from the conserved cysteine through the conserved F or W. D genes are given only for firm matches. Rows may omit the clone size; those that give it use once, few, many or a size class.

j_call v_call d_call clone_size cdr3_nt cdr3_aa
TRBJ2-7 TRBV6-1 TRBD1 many TGTGCCAGCAGTGAAGCACGACAGGGAAACTACGAGCAGTACTTC CASSEARQGNYEQYF
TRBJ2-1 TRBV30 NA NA TGTGCCTGGAGGGATAAAGGGGGGAAAGGGCGGGGTGAGCAGTTCTTC CAWRDKGGKGRGEQFF
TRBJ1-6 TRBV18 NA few TGTGCCAGCTCACCGGGACTAAATAATTCACCCCTCCACTTT CASSPGLNNSPLHF
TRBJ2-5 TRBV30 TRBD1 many TGTGCCTGGAGTCGTGGGGACAGGGGTGAGACCCAGTACTTC CAWSRGDRGETQYF
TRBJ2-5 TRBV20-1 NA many TGCAGTGCTAGATCGCAAACGGTAGTCCAAGAGACCCAGTACTTC CSARSQTVVQETQYF
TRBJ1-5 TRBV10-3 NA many TGTGCCATCGGGAAGGAGGGATCGGGTCAGCCCCAGCATTTT CAIGKEGSGQPQHF
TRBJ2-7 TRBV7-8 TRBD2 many TGTGCCAGCAGTTTGACTAGCGGGGACTCCTACGAGCAGTACTTC CASSLTSGDSYEQYF
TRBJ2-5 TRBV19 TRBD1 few TGTGCCAGTAGTAGGACAGGGGGTTGGAGAGAGACCCAGTACTTC CASSRTGGWRETQYF
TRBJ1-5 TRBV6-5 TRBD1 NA TGTGCCAGCAGTAACCGGGACAGGGGCAATCAGCCCCAGCATTTT CASSNRDRGNQPQHF
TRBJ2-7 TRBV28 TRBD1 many TGTGCCAGCAGTTTATGGACAGGGGCGAGGGACGAGCAGTACTTC CASSLWTGARDEQYF
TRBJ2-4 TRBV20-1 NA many TGCAGTGCTAGATATCAGGCCATTCAGTACTTC CSARYQAIQYF
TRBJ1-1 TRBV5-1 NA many TGCGCCAGCAGCTTGAGCGGGCACGGGAACACTGAAGCTTTCTTT CASSLSGHGNTEAFF
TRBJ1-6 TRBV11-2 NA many TGTGCCAGCAGCTCATCTTCACCCCTCCACTTT CASSSSSPLHF
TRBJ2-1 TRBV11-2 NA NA TGTGCCAGCAGCTGGGGGCTGGGAATTGGCTACGAGCAGTTCTTC CASSWGLGIGYEQFF
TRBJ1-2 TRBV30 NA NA TGTGCCTGGAGGAGGGCCGTCAGGGCCTATGGCTACACCTTC CAWRRAVRAYGYTF
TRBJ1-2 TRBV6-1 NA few TGTGCCAGCAGTGATAACGCAGGGGCGGACTATGGCTACACCTTC CASSDNAGADYGYTF
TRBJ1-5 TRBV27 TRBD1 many TGTGCGACTAAACGACAGGGGGATAGCAATCAGCCCCAGCATTTT CATKRQGDSNQPQHF
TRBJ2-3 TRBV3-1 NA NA TGTGCCAGCAGCCAAGAGAGGGACGCGGGATTCGTGACAGATACGCAGTATTTT CASSQERDAGFVTDTQYF
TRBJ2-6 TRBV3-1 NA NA TGTGCCAGCGGATGGACTGGGGCCAACGTCCTGACTTTC CASGWTGANVLTF
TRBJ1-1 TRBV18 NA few TGTGCCAGCTCACCACCGGGGCCGAACACTGAAGCTTTCTTT CASSPPGPNTEAFF